These 3 T cell receptor beta chains came from one sample sequenced in a study of regulatory dendritic cells for organ transplantation. Sequencing was performed with immunoSEQ multiplex PCR; in TCRdb, only in-frame clones are kept and a portion is missing. The sample consists of 9,500 to 15,000 clones, around 62% of them appearing once. Their recognized antigens are unknown. Sorted subsets were CFSE-labeled and cultured four to five days with allogeneic dendritic cells. Source material: naive CD8+ T cells from blood cultured with dendritic cells. Stated subset: CD45RA+ naive T cells. All receptors come from a human donor in good health.

In this sample, this clone turned up a few times. The gene calls are TRBV19 and TRBJ2-7; D unresolved. The ends were cut back, 3 bases at V and 1 base at J, with 7 bases in the middle. Germline V gene sequence: CDR1 LNHDA, CDR2 SQIVND (reference sequence). The CDR3 runs to 13 residues. DNA for the CDR3: TGTGCCAGTAGTATTGGGCGATCCTACGAGCAGTACTTC. Protein product: CASSIGRSYEQYF. Combining the CDR3 with reference TRBV19 and TRBJ2-7 gives the whole variable domain DGGITQSPKYLFRKEGQNVTLSCEQNLNHDAMYWYRQDPGQGLRLIYYSQIVNDFQKGDIAEGYSVSREKKESFPLTVTSAQKNPTAFYLCASSIGRSYEQYFGPGTRLTVT.

The CDR3 reads CASSLTGAGRRTYEQYF. CDR3 nucleotide sequence: TGTGCCAGCAGCTTAACTGGGGCCGGGCGACGAACCTACGAGCAGTACTTC. This chain links TRBV13 with TRBJ2-7; maybe TRBD1 (5 bases). V was trimmed by 2 bases and J by 2 bases, leaving 19 bases between them. The CDR3 extends over 17 amino acids. The germline V gene has CDR1 PRHDT and CDR2 FYEKMQ (reference sequence).

The rearrangement links TRBV11-2 to TRBJ2-5, with 8 bases fitting TRBD2. V lost 7 bases and J lost 1; bases outside the gene matches: 11. Germline lookup yields CDR1 SGHAT and CDR2 FQNNGV. The CDR3 sequence is 16 residues long. CDR3 DNA: TGTGCCAGCATCCTCGGGGGGGGGATGGGCCAAGAGACCCAGTACTTC. It encodes CASILGGGMGQETQYF.